The rows below give T cell receptor beta chains drawn from one sample of a study of early T cells in non-severe SARS-CoV-2 infection. One entry per CDR3 protein, called by TCRdb with MiXCR from the 5' RACE reads. This table holds some 98,000 distinct CDR3 sequences, approximately 10% found once. The specimen sequenced was whole blood. The receptors come from an adult who was a healthcare worker with PCR-confirmed SARS-CoV-2 infection or an uninfected control (not recorded which). Each CDR3 is given with its conserved first and last residue. The D gene is left open where the match is weak. Clone size is not always given. Where it is, it says once, few, many or a class for expanded clones.

j_call | clone_size | d_call | v_call | cdr3_aa | cdr3_nt
TRBJ2-3 | many | NA | TRBV6-5 | CASHRDSTDTQYF | TGTGCCAGCCATCGGGATAGCACAGATACGCAGTATTTT
TRBJ1-2 | few | NA | TRBV7-9 | CASSLQGNRDGYTF | TGTGCCAGCAGCTTGCAAGGGAATAGGGATGGCTACACCTTC
TRBJ1-2 | many | TRBD1 | TRBV19 | CASSLGQLYGYTF | TGTGCCAGTAGTTTGGGACAGCTGTATGGCTACACCTTC
TRBJ1-2 | NA | TRBD1 | TRBV5-1 | CASSFSGTGGYGYTF | TGCGCCAGCAGCTTTTCCGGGACAGGGGGCTATGGCTACACCTTC
TRBJ1-6 | NA | NA | TRBV6-5 | CASSREVRSPLHF | TGTGCCAGCAGCCGGGAGGTACGGTCACCCCTCCACTTT
TRBJ1-1 | medium-sized | TRBD1 | TRBV20-1 | CRGEKGTGNTEAFF | TGCAGGGGAGAGAAAGGGACAGGGAACACTGAAGCTTTCTTT
TRBJ2-4 | few | TRBD1 | TRBV5-1 | CASSPGLIQGAKNIQYF | TGCGCCAGCAGCCCGGGTCTGATACAGGGGGCCAAAAACATTCAGTACTTC
TRBJ1-3 | NA | NA | TRBV9 | CASSVGGSGISGNTIYF | TGTGCCAGCAGCGTAGGAGGATCAGGAATATCTGGAAACACCATATATTTT
TRBJ2-4 | few | NA | TRBV19 | CASSPPFGLLLAKNIQYF | TGTGCCAGTAGTCCCCCCTTCGGGCTCCTCCTAGCCAAAAACATTCAGTACTTC
TRBJ2-4 | many | NA | TRBV7-2 | CASSLGSTNIQYF | TGTGCCAGCAGCTTAGGGTCAACGAACATTCAGTACTTC
TRBJ1-6 | few | NA | TRBV20-1 | CSASFGQGTSPLHF | TGCAGTGCTAGCTTCGGGCAGGGAACTTCACCCCTCCACTTT
TRBJ1-2 | many | NA | TRBV7-9 | CASSSSHDPYGYTF | TGTGCCAGCAGCTCCTCCCATGACCCCTATGGCTACACCTTC
TRBJ2-5 | NA | TRBD2 | TRBV6-5 | CASRGLAGGSAVETRYF | TGTGCCAGCAGGGGACTAGCGGGGGGCTCGGCAGTAGAGACCCGGTACTTC
TRBJ1-5 | NA | NA | TRBV5-5 | CASSKDSLINQPQHF | TGTGCCAGCAGCAAGGACAGCCTTATCAATCAGCCCCAGCATTTT
TRBJ1-4 | few | NA | TRBV9 | CASSPYGTVANEKLFF | TGTGCCAGCAGCCCATATGGGACTGTCGCTAATGAAAAACTGTTTTTT
TRBJ1-1 | few | NA | TRBV12-3/TRBV12-4 | CASSFRPLNTEAFF | TGTGCCAGCAGTTTCAGGCCCTTGAACACTGAAGCTTTCTTT
TRBJ1-5 | few | NA | TRBV20-1 | CSARLSNQPQHF | TGCAGTGCTAGGCTTAGCAATCAGCCCCAGCATTTT
TRBJ2-5 | few | NA | TRBV10-3 | CATGPPAGTLTQYF | TGTGCCACCGGCCCCCCCGCTGGGACTTTGACCCAGTACTTC
TRBJ2-7 | many | NA | TRBV5-1 | CASSPNRGPYEQYF | TGCGCCAGCAGCCCCAATAGGGGACCCTACGAGCAGTACTTC
TRBJ2-3 | many | NA | TRBV14 | CASSQDRGYWADTQYF | TGTGCCAGCAGCCAAGATCGAGGTTATTGGGCAGATACGCAGTATTTT
TRBJ1-6 | NA | NA | TRBV7-2 | CASSARQNSPLHF | TGTGCCAGCAGCGCCCGACAGAATTCACCCCTCCACTTT
TRBJ1-2 | NA | TRBD1 | TRBV7-2 | CASSPHPGQGAYGYTF | TGTGCCAGCAGCCCCCACCCCGGACAGGGGGCGTATGGCTACACCTTC
TRBJ1-1 | few | NA | TRBV28 | CASSLYEYMNTEAFF | TGTGCCAGCAGTTTATACGAATACATGAACACTGAAGCTTTCTTT
TRBJ1-3 | NA | NA | TRBV5-1 | CASSLDEGSSGNTIYF | TGCGCCAGCAGCTTGGATGAGGGATCCTCTGGAAACACCATATATTTT
TRBJ1-2 | NA | TRBD1 | TRBV6-6 | CASTDRASYGYTF | TGTGCCAGCACGGACAGGGCATCCTATGGCTACACCTTC
TRBJ2-7 | few | NA | TRBV18 | CASSPISYQSYEQYF | TGTGCCAGCTCACCCATATCCTACCAGTCCTACGAGCAGTACTTC
TRBJ1-3 | NA | NA | TRBV5-1 | CASSLGTISGNTIYF | TGCGCCAGCAGCTTGGGAACCATTTCTGGAAACACCATATATTTT
TRBJ1-6 | many | NA | TRBV11-2 | CASSRGGTYNSPLHF | TGTGCCAGCAGCCGGGGGGGCACCTATAATTCACCCCTCCACTTT
TRBJ1-1 | NA | NA | TRBV20-1 | CSARDGQNTEAFF | TGCAGTGCTAGAGATGGACAGAACACTGAAGCTTTCTTT
TRBJ2-1 | many | TRBD2 | TRBV12-3/TRBV12-4 | CASSFGGVSGSPYNEQFF | TGTGCCAGCAGTTTCGGGGGTGTCAGCGGGAGCCCCTACAATGAGCAGTTCTTC
TRBJ1-1 | many | TRBD1 | TRBV6-1 | CASRLTGRTEAFF | TGTGCCAGCAGGCTGACAGGGCGCACTGAAGCTTTCTTT
TRBJ1-1 | few | NA | TRBV7-9 | CASARAGVNPEAFF | TGTGCCAGCGCCAGGGCAGGGGTGAACCCTGAAGCTTTCTTT
TRBJ1-1 | NA | TRBD1 | TRBV29-1 | CSAQPGQGQYEAFF | TGCAGCGCTCAACCGGGACAGGGACAATATGAAGCTTTCTTT
TRBJ2-1 | few | NA | TRBV28 | CASSTLASHEQFF | TGTGCCAGCAGTACCTTAGCTTCCCATGAGCAGTTCTTC
TRBJ2-7 | few | NA | TRBV27 | CASGGSLYEQYF | TGTGCCAGCGGTGGGAGTCTCTACGAGCAGTACTTC
TRBJ2-2 | NA | NA | TRBV9 | CASSVVSGELFF | TGTGCCAGCAGCGTAGTGTCCGGGGAGCTGTTTTTT
TRBJ2-3 | many | NA | TRBV5-6 | CASSATIRDTQYF | TGTGCCAGCAGCGCGACAATCAGGGATACGCAGTATTTT
TRBJ1-2 | many | NA | TRBV12-3/TRBV12-4 | CASSLRGGSSSGYTF | TGTGCCAGCAGTTTACGCGGGGGGTCGTCCAGTGGCTACACCTTC
TRBJ1-1 | NA | NA | TRBV5-6 | CASSLGAQGNTEAFF | TGTGCCAGCAGCTTGGGGGCCCAGGGGAACACTGAAGCTTTCTTT
TRBJ2-1 | NA | TRBD2 | TRBV7-9 | CASSLSSGSDEQFF | TGTGCCAGCAGCTTGTCTAGCGGGAGTGATGAGCAGTTCTTC
TRBJ2-1 | many | NA | TRBV14 | CASNRLSRYNEQFF | TGTGCCAGCAACCGATTATCCCGGTACAATGAGCAGTTCTTC
TRBJ1-6 | many | NA | TRBV29-1 | CSVVEGNSPLHF | TGCAGCGTTGTTGAGGGAAATTCACCCCTCCACTTT
TRBJ2-7 | many | NA | TRBV7-8 | CASSPRWTYEQYF | TGTGCCAGCAGCCCTCGTTGGACCTACGAGCAGTACTTC